A single sample gave rise to the 10 T cell receptor beta chains below, sequenced in a study of T cell repertoires in cytomegalovirus infection. A single record per CDR3 protein comes from TCRdb applying MiXCR to the reads. The sample contains some 800,000 distinct CDR3 sequences, 25% to 35% of which appear only once. These receptors have no identified antigens. The source was cultured CD8+ T cells from PBMCs, collected from culture after CMV antigen stimulation. Receptors originate from a human donor in good health (CMV status not recorded). Some clones in this sample may be carry-over from other donors' samples.

At least ten counts were recorded for this clonotype. The chain carries TRBV7-8 and TRBJ2-5; 11 bases align to TRBD1. This CDR3 contains 14 residues. Trimming took 5 bases from V and 6 from J; bases not matched to a gene: 5. The germline gives CDR1 SGHVS, CDR2 FQNEAQ. CDR3: CASSVGQGGQTQYF. In DNA form, the CDR3 reads TGTGCCAGCAGCGTGGGACAGGGGGGACAGACCCAGTACTTC.

This sequence joins TRBV12-3 or TRBV12-4 and TRBJ2-1; TRBD1 is a possible D gene (6 bases). The CDR3 consists of 12 residues. V lost 6 bases to trimming and J lost 8 bases, with 11 bases between them. Here the CDR3 DNA reads TGTGCCAGCAGCGACAGGTCAGATGAGCAGTTCTTC. Its protein is CASSDRSDEQFF.

The chain combines TRBV27 with TRBJ1-2, with D possibly matching TRBD1 (6 bases). The CDR3 loop spans 12 amino acids. V lost 7 bases to trimming and J lost 7 bases, with 13 bases between them. Germline loops: CDR1 MNHEY, CDR2 SMNVEV (reference sequence). The CDR3: CASTGDFGGYTF. In DNA, the CDR3 is TGTGCCAGCACAGGGGATTTCGGTGGCTACACCTTC.

This clonotype has only a few counts. The CDR3 nucleotides read TGTGCCAGTAGTCCACTAGCGGGTGCGCAGTATTTT. It translates to CASSPLAGAQYF. The chain employs TRBV19 and TRBJ2-3, with 9 bases lining up with TRBD2. The germline V gene encodes CDR1 LNHDA and CDR2 SQIVND (reference sequence). The CDR3 runs to 12 residues. The ends lost 5 bases at V and 10 bases at J; junction bases unmatched: 4.

The J gene is TRBJ2-3, the V gene TRBV14; D is unresolved. V was trimmed by 4 bases and J by 2 bases, leaving 10 bases between them. The germline V gene encodes CDR1 SGHDN and CDR2 FVKESK. There are 14 residues in the CDR3. The CDR3 DNA is TGTGCCAGCAGCCGGTTACTACTCACAGATACGCAGTATTTT. Translating it yields CASSRLLLTDTQYF. Together with reference TRBV14 and TRBJ2-3, the CDR3 gives the full variable domain: EAGVTQFPSHSVIEKGQTVTLRCDPISGHDNLYWYRRVMGKEIKFLLHFVKESKQDESGMPNNRFLAERTGGTYSTLKVQPAELEDSGVYFCASSRLLLTDTQYFGPGTRLTVL.

This clonotype came up many times. The rearrangement links TRBV7-2 to TRBJ2-1; D is uncertain. CDR3 size: 18 residues. Germline CDR1 is SGHTA and CDR2 is FQGNSA. The V gene lost 0 bases and the J gene lost 0 bases, with 15 bases spanning the gap. The CDR3 is CASSLARGYRSSYNEQFF. CDR3 nucleotides: TGTGCCAGCAGCTTAGCGAGAGGTTACCGGAGCTCCTACAATGAGCAGTTCTTC.

CDR3 sequence: CASSLLEGPYSNQPQHF. DNA for the CDR3: TGCGCCAGCAGCCTCCTCGAAGGGCCCTATAGCAATCAGCCCCAGCATTTT. The chain couples TRBV4-1 to TRBJ1-5; D gene unclear. This CDR3 comprises 17 residues. Trimming took off 4 bases at V and 0 bases at J, with 16 bases between the two ends. CDR1 is MGHRA and CDR2 is YSYEKL in the germline V gene.

This rearrangement joins TRBV7-9 to TRBJ2-7; D is undetermined. CDR3 size: 15 residues. Germline loops: CDR1 SEHNR, CDR2 FQNEAQ (reference sequence). Trimming pared 5 bases from V and 4 bases from J, leaving 18 bases between. The CDR3 DNA reads as TGTGCCAGCAGCCCTCGGTCGGGTCCCGTGTACGAGCAGTACTTC. This translates into CASSPRSGPVYEQYF.

The DNA for the CDR3 is TGTGCCAGCAGTTTCCTCCCCGGGGAGCTGTTTTTT. Its translation: CASSFLPGELFF. The V and J genes are TRBV12-3 or TRBV12-4 and TRBJ2-2; no clear D. CDR3 length equals 12 residues. With 3 bases removed from V and 6 bases from J, the gap between germline ends came to 5 bases.

The chain carries TRBV6-5 and TRBJ1-2; D remains ambiguous. This CDR3 region has 14 residues. CDR1 is MNHEY, CDR2 SVGAGI, per germline. With 6 bases removed from V and 3 bases from J, the gap between germline ends came to 14 bases. The CDR3 bases are TGTGCCAGCAGCTACAGTGCCTCGGACTATGGCTACACCTTC. Encoded protein: CASSYSASDYGYTF.